The 7 T cell receptor beta chains presented below share a single source sample, sequenced in a study of blood T cell repertoires in COVID-19. Method: immunoSEQ multiplex PCR; TCRdb's copy keeps in-frame clones and lacks some. The sample consists of about 170,000 clones, approximately 85% of them appearing once. The sequencing input was peripheral blood. The receptor source for this set is an elderly man with COVID-19, enrolled during active disease.

This clone has more than one count but fewer than ten. The chain is built from TRBV13 and TRBJ2-3; TRBD1 aligns across 10 bases. Germline CDR1 reads PRHDT; CDR2 reads FYEKMQ (reference sequence). The length of the CDR3 is 16 residues. The J segment lost 5 bases and the V segment lost 1 base, leaving 6 bases of the junction unmatched. The CDR3 DNA follows: TGTGCCAGCAGCTTAGCCCTGGGACAGGGGATAGATACGCAGTATTTT. Translation gives CASSLALGQGIDTQYF.

The V and J genes are TRBV15 and TRBJ1-5, with D possibly matching TRBD1 (5 bases). Germline lookup yields CDR1 LNHNV and CDR2 YYDKDF (reference sequence). The length of the CDR3 is 13 residues. With 6 bases removed from V and 3 bases from J, the gap between germline ends came to 9 bases. The CDR3 region has the DNA TGTGCCACCAGAACAGGTGACAATCAGCCCCAGCATTTT. This translates into CATRTGDNQPQHF.

V is TRBV15 and J is TRBJ2-7, with D perhaps TRBD1 (5 bases). V was trimmed by 0 bases and J by 2 bases, leaving 11 bases between them. CDR1 LNHNV and CDR2 YYDKDF come from the germline V gene (reference sequence). The CDR3 sequence is 15 residues long. The CDR3 DNA reads as TGTGCCACCAGCAGAGATTTAGGGGTCCCCTACGAGCAGTACTTC. Translation: CATSRDLGVPYEQYF.

CDR3 sequence reads: CASSVPGLYNEQFF. CDR3 in DNA: TGTGCCAGCAGCGTCCCGGGACTATACAATGAGCAGTTCTTC. The V and J genes are TRBV9 and TRBJ2-1, with 7 bases identical to TRBD2. Trimming took 2 bases from V and 4 from J; bases not matched to a gene: 3. The CDR3 is made up of 14 amino acids. Germline-derived CDR1 and CDR2 are SGDLS and YYNGEE.

CDR3: CASSLPGQLVNEQFF. Here the CDR3 DNA reads TGTGCCAGCAGCTTACCGGGACAGCTAGTAAATGAGCAGTTCTTC. This chain uses TRBV7-3 with TRBJ2-1; TRBD1 agrees at 7 bases. J gave up 7 bases and V 2 bases, and 8 bases lay outside the gene matches. Germline CDR1 is SGHTA and CDR2 is FQGTGA. The CDR3 is made up of 15 amino acids.

The rearrangement joins TRBV11-2 to TRBJ2-1; 8 bases map to TRBD1. V was clipped by 5 bases and J by 4 bases; unmatched bases: 7. The germline gives CDR1 SGHAT, CDR2 FQNNGV. The CDR3 consists of 15 residues. The CDR3 loop is CASSKDRALYNEQFF. DNA of the CDR3: TGTGCCAGCAGCAAGGACAGGGCGCTATACAATGAGCAGTTCTTC.

The chain employs TRBV27 and TRBJ1-4; D unclear. CDR1 and CDR2 from the germline V gene are MNHEY and SMNVEV (reference sequence). Trimming took off 2 bases at V and 0 bases at J, with 7 bases between the two ends. The CDR3 covers 15 residues. CDR3 in amino acids: CASSLTGPTNEKLFF. The CDR3 DNA sequence: TGTGCCAGCAGTTTAACTGGGCCAACTAATGAAAAACTGTTTTTT. The full variable domain, in which reference TRBV27 and TRBJ1-4 provide the parts outside the CDR3, is EAQVTQNPRYLITVTGKKLTVTCSQNMNHEYMSWYRQDPGLGLRQIYYSMNVEVTDKGDVPEGYKVSRKEKRNFPLILESPSPNQTSLYFCASSLTGPTNEKLFFGSGTQLSVL.